The 4 T cell receptor beta chains reported below all come from one sample, sequenced in a study of regulatory T cells in long-lasting Graves disease. CDR3 regions were amplified by Arm-PCR using iRepertoire HTBI primers to build TCR beta libraries. TCRdb independently ran MiXCR on the multiplex PCR reads; one entry per CDR3 protein. The table has about 430,000 distinct CDR3 sequences, roughly 21% seen once. Regarding time point: persistent/refractory GD, antithyroid drugs over 5 years with positive TRAb. Extracted RNA from PBMCs served as the source of the TCR library. The material was peripheral blood mononuclear cells (PBMCs), obtained when the disease was refractory, from a patient treated with antithyroid drugs. The receptors originated from a female donor with Graves disease.

This clonotype appeared a few times. This chain joins TRBV5-5 and TRBJ2-7, with 9 positions matching TRBD2. From germline, CDR1 is SGHKS and CDR2 YYEKEE (reference sequence). The CDR3 runs to 16 residues. Losses at the gene ends were 0 bases for V and 2 bases for J; bases not matched to a gene: 6. CDR3 nucleotide sequence: TGTGCCAGCAGCTTGGAAGGCGGCGGGAGGGCCTACGAGCAGTACTTC. Its protein is CASSLEGGGRAYEQYF.

V and J are TRBV4-2 and TRBJ2-5, with D uncertain. V lost 0 bases to trimming and J lost 5 bases, with 16 bases between them. CDR3 length: 16 residues. Germline-derived CDR1 and CDR2 are LGHNA and YNFKEQ. This chain's CDR3 is CASSQDVGRVGETQYF. The CDR3, as DNA: TGTGCCAGCAGCCAAGATGTAGGCCGGGTTGGCGAGACCCAGTACTTC.

This chain links TRBV3-1 with TRBJ2-1; tentatively, D is TRBD1 (5 bases). Germline lookup yields CDR1 LGHDT and CDR2 YNNKEL (reference sequence). The ends were cut back, 1 base at V and 3 bases at J, with 10 bases in the middle. The CDR3 length is 15 residues. The CDR3 DNA reads TGTGCCAGCAGCCAAGGGGGCGTCATCTACAATGAGCAGTTCTTC. Its protein is CASSQGGVIYNEQFF.

The sample holds a few counts of this clonotype. A much larger clone lies one base from this, so it may be a read error. Here the CDR3 omits its conserved ending phenylalanine or tryptophan, so a read error is the likely source. J is TRBJ2-2 and V is TRBV28; tentative D call: TRBD2 (6 bases). Germline CDR1 MDHEN, CDR2 SYDVKM. The CDR3 spans 15 residues. Trimming left V 7 bases short and J 1 base short, with 13 bases between. The CDR3 region is CASTYLGGNTGELFS. CDR3 bases: TGTGCCAGCACCTACTTGGGGGGGAACACCGGGGAGCTGTTTTCT.